This is a list of T cell receptor beta chains from one sample in a study of neoadjuvant anti-PD-1 for oral cavity cancer. Using immunoSEQ multiplex PCR, the repertoire was profiled, and TCRdb retains in-frame clones only, with some absent. The sample consists of under 15,000 clones, over 70% of them appearing once. The source was PBMCs, collected after nivolumab (anti-PD-1) treatment. These receptors were obtained from a person aged 40 to 85 with oral cavity squamous cell carcinoma. Each CDR3 is given with its conserved first and last residue. The D gene is left open where the match is weak. Only some rows state a clone size, as once, few, many or a class for expanded clones.

TRBJ1-1,-,TRBV27,-,CASSQTAVGRNEAFF,TGTGCCAGCAGCCAGACAGCTGTGGGTCGGAATGAAGCTTTCTTT
TRBJ1-4,-,TRBV19,few,CASRTTVYEKLFF,TGTGCCAGTAGGACGACAGTATACGAAAAACTGTTTTTT
TRBJ2-6,TRBD1,TRBV5-6,-,CASSDRGLGANVLTF,TGTGCCAGCAGCGACAGGGGCCTTGGGGCCAACGTCCTGACTTTC
TRBJ2-4,-,TRBV19,few,CASSAWGTVDENIQYF,TGTGCCAGTAGTGCCTGGGGGACCGTCGACGAAAACATTCAGTACTTC
TRBJ2-1,TRBD2,TRBV11-3,-,CASSPTTTSGSYNEQFF,TGTGCCAGCAGCCCAACCACGACTAGCGGGAGTTACAATGAGCAGTTCTTC
TRBJ1-5,-,TRBV7-6,few,CASSLGPASNQPQHF,TGTGCCAGCAGCTTAGGGCCCGCGAGCAATCAGCCCCAGCATTTT
TRBJ1-1,-,TRBV5-4,few,CASSFLMAGDDTEAFF,TGTGCCAGCAGCTTCCTAATGGCAGGGGATGACACTGAAGCTTTCTTT
TRBJ1-2,TRBD1,TRBV11-2,-,CASSPQTGPATNYGYTF,TGTGCCAGCAGCCCTCAGACAGGGCCTGCTACTAACTATGGCTACACCTTC
TRBJ2-2,TRBD2,TRBV4-2,few,CASSQDGLAGVTGELFF,TGTGCCAGCAGCCAAGATGGTCTAGCGGGAGTTACCGGGGAGCTGTTTTTT
TRBJ1-2,TRBD1,TRBV15,-,CATSGTWDSHYGYTF,TGTGCCACCAGTGGGACCTGGGACAGTCACTATGGCTACACCTTC
TRBJ2-1,-,TRBV19,-,CASSPTGSSSDGQFF,TGTGCCAGTAGTCCTACAGGGTCCTCCAGCGATGGGCAGTTCTTC
TRBJ2-3,TRBD1,TRBV4-1,-,CASSQRDRATDTQYF,TGCGCCAGCAGCCAAAGGGACAGGGCCACAGATACGCAGTATTTT
TRBJ2-3,-,TRBV19,few,CASSIDDTQYF,TGTGCCAGTAGTATAGATGATACGCAGTATTTT
TRBJ1-2,TRBD1,TRBV6-1,-,CASSAWTGGSYGYTF,TGTGCCAGCAGTGCATGGACAGGGGGTAGTTATGGCTACACCTTC